This paragraph reports one TCR beta chain. This specimen belongs to a study of cytomegalovirus exposure and HLA in healthy donors. The CDR3 has 12 residues. J lost 2 bases, V lost 8 bases, and 1 base had no gene match. Germline V gives CDR1 MDHEN, CDR2 SYDVKM. Assay used: immunoSEQ multiplex PCR; TCRdb lists only in-frame clones, some missing. The sample includes some 45,000 clones, 94% of them seen just once. The chain is built from TRBV28 and TRBJ2-7; 9 nucleotides line up with TRBD2. The source is a woman aged 18-30 years in good health and CMV-seropositive. Sequenced material: PBMCs. In DNA, the CDR3 is TGTGCCAGCCTAGCGGGAACCTACGAGCAGTACTTC. Its translation: CASLAGTYEQYF.